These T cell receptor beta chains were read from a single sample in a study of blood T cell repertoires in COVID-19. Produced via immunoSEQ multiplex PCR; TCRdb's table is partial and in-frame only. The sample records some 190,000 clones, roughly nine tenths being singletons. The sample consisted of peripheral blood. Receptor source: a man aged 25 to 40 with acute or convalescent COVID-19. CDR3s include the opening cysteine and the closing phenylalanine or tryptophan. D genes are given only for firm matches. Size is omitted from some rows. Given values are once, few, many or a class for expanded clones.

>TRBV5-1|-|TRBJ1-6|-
TGCGCCAGCAGCTTAGGGGAAAGTAATTCACCCCTCCACTTT
CASSLGESNSPLHF
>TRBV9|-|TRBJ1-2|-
TGTGCCAGCAGCGTACGCGATTATGGTTTCTATGGCTACACCTTC
CASSVRDYGFYGYTF
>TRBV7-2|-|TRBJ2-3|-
TGTGCCAGCAGCCTCAACCCGGGACTGTACACAGATACGCAGTATTTT
CASSLNPGLYTDTQYF
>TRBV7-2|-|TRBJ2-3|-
TGTGCCAGCAGCCTCCGAGGACAGCCTAGCACAGATACGCAGTATTTT
CASSLRGQPSTDTQYF
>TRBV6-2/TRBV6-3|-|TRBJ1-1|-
TGTGCCAGCAGTTCGCGGGGCCGGGGCACTGAAGCTTTCTTT
CASSSRGRGTEAFF
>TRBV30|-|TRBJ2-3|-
TGTGCCTGGAAGAGGGTTACCGATACGCAGTATTTT
CAWKRVTDTQYF
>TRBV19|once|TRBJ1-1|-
TGTGCCAGCCGACAGGTTGGCGCTGAAGCTTTCTTT
CASRQVGAEAFF
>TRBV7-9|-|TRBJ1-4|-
TGTGCCAGCAGCTCAAACCGAGCAATTAATGAAAAACTGTTTTTT
CASSSNRAINEKLFF
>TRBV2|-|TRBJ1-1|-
TGTGCCAGCATTGATAGTGTTGAAGCTTTCTTT
CASIDSVEAFF
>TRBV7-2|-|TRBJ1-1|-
TGTGCCAGCAGCCCCGCGACAGGGAACACTGAAGCTTTCTTT
CASSPATGNTEAFF
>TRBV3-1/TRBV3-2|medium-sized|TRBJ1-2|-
TGTGCCAGCAGCCAAGTCGGCTATGGCTACACCTTC
CASSQVGYGYTF
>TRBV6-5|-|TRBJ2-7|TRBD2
TGTGCCAGCAGCAATAGCGGGAGAAACCACGAGCAGTACTTC
CASSNSGRNHEQYF
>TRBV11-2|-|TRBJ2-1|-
TGTGCCAGCGAACGGGGACAAGCCCTTAATGAGCAGTTCTTC
CASERGQALNEQFF
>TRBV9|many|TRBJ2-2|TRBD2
TGTGCCAGCAGCAAATCCAGCGGGGTTACGGGGGAGCTGTTTTTT
CASSKSSGVTGELFF
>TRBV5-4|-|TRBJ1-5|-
TGTGCCAGCAGCTTGAAGGAACAGGGCAATCAGCCCCAGCATTTT
CASSLKEQGNQPQHF
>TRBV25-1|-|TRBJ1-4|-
TGTGCCAGCAGACCACCAGGGGCAACTAATGAAAAACTGTTTTTT
CASRPPGATNEKLFF
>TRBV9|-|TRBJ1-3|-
TGTGCCAGCAGTAAAGGGGAAAGAAACACCATATATTTT
CASSKGERNTIYF
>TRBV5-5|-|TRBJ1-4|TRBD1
TGTGCCAGCAGCTTGGGTGAGACAGGGTGGGAAAAACTGTTTTTT
CASSLGETGWEKLFF
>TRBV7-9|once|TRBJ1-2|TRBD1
TGTGCCAGCGGGGGACAGGGGTACGGCTACACCTTC
CASGGQGYGYTF
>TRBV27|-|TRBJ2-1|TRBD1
TGTGCCAGCAGCCTGGGACAGACAAATGAGCAGTTCTTC
CASSLGQTNEQFF
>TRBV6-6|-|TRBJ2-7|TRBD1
TGTGCCAGCAGTCCCGGACAGGGGCCCCTCTCCTACGAGCAGTACTTC
CASSPGQGPLSYEQYF
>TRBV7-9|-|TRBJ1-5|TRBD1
TGTGCCAGCAGCGTCGGTATTGGACAGGGTAGCAATCAGCCCCAGCATTTT
CASSVGIGQGSNQPQHF
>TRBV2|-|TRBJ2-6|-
TGTGCCATTCCGCGGGACAGCTTATCTGGGGCCAACGTCCTGACTTTC
CAIPRDSLSGANVLTF
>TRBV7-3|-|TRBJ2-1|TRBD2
TGTGCCAGCAGCTTTCAAGGGACTAGCGGGAATAATGAGCAGTTCTTC
CASSFQGTSGNNEQFF
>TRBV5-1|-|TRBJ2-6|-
TGCGCCAGCAGCCACCTTACGGTTGGCTCTGGGGCCAACGTCCTGACTTTC
CASSHLTVGSGANVLTF
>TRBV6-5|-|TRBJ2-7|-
TGTGCCAGCCAGGAGGGTTACGAGCAGTACTTC
CASQEGYEQYF
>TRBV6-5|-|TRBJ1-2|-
TGTGCCAGCAGCGGGTGGGGCGGGAGCTATGGCTACACCTTC
CASSGWGGSYGYTF
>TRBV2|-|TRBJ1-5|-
TGTGCCAGCAGTGAGTGGAACGGGGATCAGCCCCAGCATTTT
CASSEWNGDQPQHF
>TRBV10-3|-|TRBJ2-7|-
TGTGCCATCGGGAGCGAGCAGTACTTC
CAIGSEQYF
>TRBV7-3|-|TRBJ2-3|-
TGTGCCAGCAGCTTAAATCGCGGCTTAAACTCAGATACGCAGTATTTT
CASSLNRGLNSDTQYF
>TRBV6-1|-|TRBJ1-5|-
TGTGCCAGCAGTGAAAACCTCGGGAGTGGGGCCCAGCATTTT
CASSENLGSGAQHF
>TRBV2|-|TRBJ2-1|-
TGTGCCAGCAAAGGGCACCCGGGGAGCTCCTACAATGAGCAGTTCTTC
CASKGHPGSSYNEQFF
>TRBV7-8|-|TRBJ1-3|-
TGTGCCAGCAGCTTGGGGCAAGACTCTGGAAACACCATATATTTT
CASSLGQDSGNTIYF
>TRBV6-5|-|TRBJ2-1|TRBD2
TGTGCCAGCAGTTATATATTGGGGAGGGGCTACAATGAGCAGTTCTTC
CASSYILGRGYNEQFF
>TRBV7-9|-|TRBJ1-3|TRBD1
TGTGCCAGCAGCTCAGAGACAGGGGCATATGGCACCATATATTTT
CASSSETGAYGTIYF
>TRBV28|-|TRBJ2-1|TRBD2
TGTGCCAGCAGTTTAAGCGGGATATACAATGAGCAGTTCTTC
CASSLSGIYNEQFF
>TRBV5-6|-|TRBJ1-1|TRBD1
TGTGCCAGCAGCCCGTGGACAGGGAGCACTGAAGCTTTCTTT
CASSPWTGSTEAFF
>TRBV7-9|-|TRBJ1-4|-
TGTGCCAGCAGCCCATGGGGGGGAAATGAAAAACTGTTTTTT
CASSPWGGNEKLFF
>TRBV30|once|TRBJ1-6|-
TGTGCCTGGAGTGTAGATAACAGCCCTTATAATTCACCCCTCCACTTT
CAWSVDNSPYNSPLHF
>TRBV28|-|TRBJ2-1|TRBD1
TGTGCCAGCATTTTGACAGGGGCCTACAATGAGCAGTTCTTC
CASILTGAYNEQFF
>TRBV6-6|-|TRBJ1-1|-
TGTGCCAGCACCTACGGGCGGCAGGGTATCGAAGCTTTCTTT
CASTYGRQGIEAFF
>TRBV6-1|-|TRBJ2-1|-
TGTGCCAGCAGTGATGGCGAGCGGTACAATGAGCAGTTCTTC
CASSDGERYNEQFF
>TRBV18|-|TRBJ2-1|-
TGTGCCAGCTCAACGACAGGCTACAATGAGCAGTTCTTC
CASSTTGYNEQFF
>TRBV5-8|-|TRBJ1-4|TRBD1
TGTGCCAGCAGCGGCGGGACAGGGGGAAGTAATGAAAAACTGTTTTTT
CASSGGTGGSNEKLFF
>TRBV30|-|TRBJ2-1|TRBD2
TGTGCCTGGAGTGGAGGACTAGCGGTTAACAATGAGCAGTTCTTC
CAWSGGLAVNNEQFF
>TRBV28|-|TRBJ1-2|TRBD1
TGTGCCAGCATCGTCGGGACAGCTTGGGGAAGCGGCTACACCTTC
CASIVGTAWGSGYTF
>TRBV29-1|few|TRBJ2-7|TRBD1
TGCAGCGTTGATCGAGGGGGCGACGAGCAGTACTTC
CSVDRGGDEQYF
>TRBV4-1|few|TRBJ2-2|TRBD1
TGCGCCAGCAGCCAAGACGCGACAGGGGCATTAACCGGGGAGCTGTTTTTT
CASSQDATGALTGELFF
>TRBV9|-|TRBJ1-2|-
TGTGCCAGCAGCGACCCCTTAGGGGGGGCGCCGGACTATGGCTACACCTTC
CASSDPLGGAPDYGYTF
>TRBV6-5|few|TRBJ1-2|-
TGTGCCAGCAGCTCATCTAGGTCCCAAGCGGGCGGCTACACCTTC
CASSSSRSQAGGYTF
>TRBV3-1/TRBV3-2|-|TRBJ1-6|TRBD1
TGTGCCAGCAGCCATTCCCAGGGGGTTTCACCCCTCCACTTT
CASSHSQGVSPLHF
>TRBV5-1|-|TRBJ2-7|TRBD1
TGCGCCAGCAGCGACCCGGGACAGGGGAGCTCCTACGAGCAGTACTTC
CASSDPGQGSSYEQYF
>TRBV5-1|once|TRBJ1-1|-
TGCGCCAGCAGCCTTCTCGAAGGCGCGGCCACTGAAGCTTTCTTT
CASSLLEGAATEAFF
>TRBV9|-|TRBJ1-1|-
TGTGCCAGCAGCGTCTCCCCGAACACTGAAGCTTTCTTT
CASSVSPNTEAFF